This T cell receptor beta chain was obtained from a study of molecular identifiers for immune sequencing clone quantification. Germline V gives CDR1 MNHEY, CDR2 SMNVEV (reference sequence). Trimming stripped 6 bases from V and 0 bases from J, with 5 bases between. The CDR3 extends over 13 amino acids. This clonotype was observed many times. TCRdb reprocessed the PCR reads with MiXCR, giving one entry per CDR3 protein. The sample holds roughly 65,000 distinct CDR3 sequences, around 17% seen once. V usage is TRBV27 and J usage is TRBJ1-4; D is uncertain. This clonotype originated in a human donor in good health. Some libraries in this study had Jurkat cell RNA spiked in. Input material: naive CD8+ T cells from blood, with Jurkat cell RNA spiked in. Subset defined: FACS-sorted CD8+CD4-CCR7+CD45RA+ naive T cells. CDR3 region: CASRDATNEKLFF. The CDR3 DNA reads as TGTGCCAGCAGAGATGCAACTAATGAAAAACTGTTTTTT.